This TCR beta chain emerged from a study of blood T cell repertoires in COVID-19. About the research overall: Acute-phase and convalescent COVID-19 samples originated in the United States, Italy and Spain.

Per the original methods: Amplification with reference gene primers provided the estimates of nucleated cell counts. The assay was immunoSEQ multiplex PCR, and TCRdb's table has in-frame clones only and misses some. V, J and clone size derive from that table, while D and trimming were established from the DNA sequence. In the table there are 40,000 or so clones, approximately 81% of which are singletons. V was pared by 1 base and J by 0 bases, with 15 bases between. The CDR3 loop spans 17 amino acids. In germline, CDR1 is SGHVS, CDR2 FNYEAQ. This clone was seen a single time. The sample taken for sequencing was peripheral blood. The J gene is TRBJ1-1, the V gene TRBV7-6, with a weak D call TRBD1 (6 bases). This TCR came from a human donor in a cohort sampled during active COVID-19. The chain's CDR3 is CASSLGSGDLMNTEAFF. The CDR3 DNA reads TGTGCCAGCAGCTTAGGGTCAGGGGATCTTATGAACACTGAAGCTTTCTTT. The full variable domain, with the rest looked up from reference TRBV7-6 and TRBJ1-1, is GAGVSQSPRYKVTKRGQDVALRCDPISGHVSLYWYRQALGQGPEFLTYFNYEAQQDKSGLPNDRFSAERPEGSISTLTIQRTEQRDSAMYRCASSLGSGDLMNTEAFFGQGTRLTVV.